A selection of T cell receptor beta chains follows, all from one sample in a study of CD8+CD57+ T cells in acquired aplastic anemia. TCRdb ran MiXCR on the reads and lists one entry per CDR3 protein. The sample lists under 200,000 distinct CDR3 sequences, around 52% occurring once. The sample was sorted CD4+, CD8+, or CD8+CD57+ T cells (not recorded which) from PBMCs. The receptors stem from a human donor with aplastic anemia. Each CDR3 is given with its conserved first and last residue. The order of the fields is V gene, D gene, J gene, clone size, CDR3 protein, CDR3 DNA. D genes are given only for firm matches. Size values are once, few and many counts, or a class for expanded clones, and some rows have none.

V: TRBV20-1
D: .
J: TRBJ1-4
size: .
CDR3: CSAPGQSDEKLFF
DNA: TGCAGTGCCCCGGGCCAATCGGATGAAAAACTGTTTTTT

V: TRBV4-2
D: .
J: TRBJ2-7
size: many
CDR3: CASSQGSGTLAEQYF
DNA: TGTGCCAGCAGCCAAGGCTCCGGGACCCTAGCCGAGCAGTACTTC

V: TRBV7-9
D: .
J: TRBJ1-1
size: .
CDR3: CASSSELHTEAFF
DNA: TGTGCCAGCAGCTCCGAACTTCACACTGAAGCTTTCTTT

V: TRBV6-5
D: .
J: TRBJ2-7
size: many
CDR3: CASSYLGEQYF
DNA: TGTGCCAGCAGTTACTTAGGGGAGCAGTACTTC

V: TRBV20-1
D: .
J: TRBJ2-7
size: .
CDR3: CSARGSGNVYEQYF
DNA: TGCAGTGCTAGAGGGTCAGGGAACGTCTACGAGCAGTACTTC

V: TRBV7-2
D: .
J: TRBJ2-3
size: .
CDR3: CASSFSGDTQYF
DNA: TGTGCCAGCAGCTTTAGTGGAGATACGCAGTATTTT

V: TRBV10-3
D: .
J: TRBJ2-7
size: many
CDR3: CAIRSGTIAHYEQYF
DNA: TGTGCCATCAGATCCGGGACCATCGCCCACTACGAGCAGTACTTC

V: TRBV29-1
D: .
J: TRBJ2-1
size: .
CDR3: CSVEGLSLSEQFF
DNA: TGCAGCGTTGAAGGTCTTAGTTTGAGTGAGCAGTTCTTC

V: TRBV12-3/TRBV12-4
D: .
J: TRBJ1-2
size: many
CDR3: CATDSPGGTGYGYTF
DNA: TGTGCCACCGACTCCCCGGGGGGCACGGGCTATGGCTACACCTTC

V: TRBV2
D: TRBD1
J: TRBJ1-5
size: once
CDR3: CASSDRQGNQPQHF
DNA: TGTGCCAGCAGTGATCGACAGGGGAATCAGCCCCAGCATTTT

V: TRBV6-2/TRBV6-3
D: .
J: TRBJ2-7
size: few
CDR3: CASSYSPPVRENGLYEQYF
DNA: TGTGCCAGCAGTTACTCTCCTCCGGTTCGTGAAAACGGCCTCTACGAGCAGTACTTC

V: TRBV5-1
D: .
J: TRBJ1-1
size: .
CDR3: CASSPDLGSWAAFF
DNA: TGCGCCAGCAGTCCAGATTTGGGATCGTGGGCAGCTTTCTTT

V: TRBV11-3
D: TRBD2
J: TRBJ2-1
size: .
CDR3: CASSTLLAGVFDEQFF
DNA: TGTGCCAGCAGCACTCTACTAGCGGGCGTCTTCGATGAGCAGTTCTTC

V: TRBV11-1
D: .
J: TRBJ2-1
size: once
CDR3: CASSLARPSVHEQFF
DNA: TGTGCCAGCAGCTTAGCAAGACCTAGCGTGCATGAGCAGTTCTTC

V: TRBV9
D: .
J: TRBJ1-4
size: many
CDR3: CASSPLGGSNEKLFF
DNA: TGTGCCAGCAGTCCACTGGGAGGGTCTAATGAAAAACTGTTTTTT

V: TRBV20-1
D: .
J: TRBJ2-7
size: many
CDR3: CSARSYWYEQYF
DNA: TGCAGTGCTAGATCCTATTGGTACGAGCAGTACTTC

V: TRBV2
D: .
J: TRBJ1-1
size: .
CDR3: CAGSLFPVMNTEAFF
DNA: TGTGCCGGCAGTTTATTCCCAGTTATGAACACTGAAGCTTTCTTT

V: TRBV10-3
D: .
J: TRBJ2-1
size: .
CDR3: CAISACASLGALNEQFF
DNA: TGTGCCATCAGTGCTTGCGCCAGCCTGGGGGCCCTCAATGAGCAGTTCTTC

V: TRBV29-1
D: .
J: TRBJ1-5
size: .
CDR3: CSVVLGVRGLWPQHF
DNA: TGCAGCGTTGTGTTAGGGGTCAGGGGTCTGTGGCCCCAGCATTTT

V: TRBV19
D: .
J: TRBJ2-7
size: .
CDR3: CASSPRLGGGYEQYF
DNA: TGTGCCAGTAGTCCAAGACTGGGGGGAGGCTACGAGCAGTACTTC

V: TRBV15
D: TRBD2
J: TRBJ2-1
size: .
CDR3: CATELAGGHGDEQFF
DNA: TGTGCCACCGAGTTGGCGGGGGGCCACGGGGATGAGCAGTTCTTC

V: TRBV7-3
D: .
J: TRBJ2-3
size: few
CDR3: CASSVYGSDTQYF
DNA: TGTGCCAGCAGCGTCTACGGATCAGATACGCAGTATTTT

V: TRBV5-4
D: TRBD1
J: TRBJ1-1
size: few
CDR3: CASSLVRDRGRRDPHTEAFF
DNA: TGTGCCAGCAGCTTGGTGCGGGACAGGGGGCGCAGAGACCCACACACTGAAGCTTTCTTT

V: TRBV7-2
D: TRBD1
J: TRBJ1-2
size: few
CDR3: CASSLGTGDGYTF
DNA: TGTGCCAGCAGCCTAGGGACAGGGGATGGCTACACCTTC

V: TRBV7-9
D: .
J: TRBJ2-7
size: .
CDR3: CATSDTTYEQYF
DNA: TGTGCCACCTCGGACACTACCTACGAGCAGTACTTC

V: TRBV4-3
D: TRBD2
J: TRBJ2-7
size: .
CDR3: CASSQGLRGDYEQYF
DNA: TGCGCCAGCAGCCAAGGACTGCGGGGGGACTACGAGCAGTACTTC

V: TRBV15
D: .
J: TRBJ2-3
size: .
CDR3: CATSRELDDGADTQYF
DNA: TGTGCCACCAGCAGAGAACTAGATGATGGGGCAGATACGCAGTATTTT

V: TRBV4-1
D: TRBD2
J: TRBJ2-1
size: many
CDR3: CASSQDILREVYNEQFF
DNA: TGCGCCAGCAGCCAAGATATTTTGCGGGAGGTCTACAATGAGCAGTTCTTC

V: TRBV7-9
D: .
J: TRBJ1-1
size: .
CDR3: CASSYGRLETEAFF
DNA: TGTGCCAGCAGCTACGGGCGATTGGAAACTGAAGCTTTCTTT

V: TRBV20-1
D: TRBD2
J: TRBJ2-7
size: .
CDR3: CSAVRGTSNEQYF
DNA: TGCAGTGCTGTGAGGGGGACTAGCAACGAGCAGTACTTC

V: TRBV12-3/TRBV12-4
D: .
J: TRBJ1-1
size: few
CDR3: CASTQWGGTEAFF
DNA: TGTGCCAGCACCCAATGGGGAGGCACTGAAGCTTTCTTT

V: TRBV25-1
D: .
J: TRBJ1-1
size: .
CDR3: CASSLRTNTEAFF
DNA: TGTGCCAGCAGTTTAAGAACGAACACCGAAGCTTTCTTT

V: TRBV11-1
D: .
J: TRBJ1-1
size: .
CDR3: CASSLAHTRGLNTGAFF
DNA: TGTGCCAGCAGCCTAGCGCACACTCGGGGGCTGAACACTGGAGCTTTCTTT

V: TRBV15
D: TRBD1
J: TRBJ2-7
size: .
CDR3: CATSRTGDRYYEQYF
DNA: TGTGCCACCAGCAGAACAGGGGACCGCTACTACGAGCAGTACTTC

V: TRBV4-2
D: .
J: TRBJ1-6
size: .
CDR3: CASSQEAVERNSPLHF
DNA: TGTGCCAGCAGCCAAGAGGCCGTTGAGAGAAATTCACCCCTCCACTTT

V: TRBV3-1
D: .
J: TRBJ2-1
size: .
CDR3: CASSPTWSRANEQFF
DNA: TGTGCCAGCAGCCCAACATGGTCCAGGGCGAATGAGCAGTTCTTC

V: TRBV5-1
D: .
J: TRBJ2-6
size: many
CDR3: CASQDGSGANVLTF
DNA: TGCGCCAGCCAGGACGGCTCCGGGGCCAACGTCCTGACTTTC